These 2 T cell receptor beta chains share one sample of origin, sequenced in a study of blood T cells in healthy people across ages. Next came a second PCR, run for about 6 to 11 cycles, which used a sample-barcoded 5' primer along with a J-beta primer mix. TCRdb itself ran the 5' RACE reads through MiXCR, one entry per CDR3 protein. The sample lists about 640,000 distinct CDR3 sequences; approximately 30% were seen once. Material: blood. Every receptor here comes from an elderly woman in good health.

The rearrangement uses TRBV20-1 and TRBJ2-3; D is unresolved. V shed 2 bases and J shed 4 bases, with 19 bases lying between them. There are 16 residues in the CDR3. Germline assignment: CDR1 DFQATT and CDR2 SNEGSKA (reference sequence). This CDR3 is CSARSYTYYDADTQYF. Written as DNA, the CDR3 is TGCAGTGCTAGATCCTACACCTACTATGATGCAGATACGCAGTATTTT.

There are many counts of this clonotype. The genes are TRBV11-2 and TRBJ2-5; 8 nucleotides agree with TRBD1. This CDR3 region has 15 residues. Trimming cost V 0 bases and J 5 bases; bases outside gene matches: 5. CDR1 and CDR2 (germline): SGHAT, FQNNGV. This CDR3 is CASSLERTGLETQYF. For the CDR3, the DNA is TGTGCCAGCAGCTTAGAGAGGACAGGGCTGGAGACCCAGTACTTC.